One and the same sample provided the 26 T cell receptor beta chains below, sequenced in a study of CD8+CD57+ T cells in acquired aplastic anemia. The template used for profiling TCR beta VDJ and CDR3 was genomic DNA. TCRdb reanalysed the reads using MiXCR and keeps one entry per CDR3 protein. The table includes 120,000 or so distinct CDR3 sequences, about 46% detected once. The sample comprised sorted CD4+, CD8+, or CD8+CD57+ T cells (not recorded which) from PBMCs. These receptors were obtained from a human donor in good health, serving as a control.

This clonotype was seen repeatedly, ten times or more. The chain links TRBV4-2 to TRBJ2-7, with TRBD1 identical over 8 bases. CDR3 length equals 14 residues. The germline gives CDR1 LGHNA, CDR2 YNFKEQ. Trimming removed 3 bases from V and 6 bases from J; junction bases left unmatched: 7. The CDR3: CASSHSQGAGEQYF. DNA for the CDR3: TGTGCCAGCAGCCATTCGCAGGGGGCTGGCGAGCAGTACTTC.

The J gene is TRBJ2-7, the V gene TRBV7-2, with TRBD1 matching over 8 bases. CDR3 size: 15 residues. The junction had 11 bases not matched to a gene; V was cut back by 5 bases and J by 5 bases. CDR1 is SGHTA and CDR2 is FQGNSA in the germline V gene. In DNA form, the CDR3 reads TGTGCCAGCAGCATTAGCCGGACAGGGCCGGACGAGCAGTACTTC. Protein: CASSISRTGPDEQYF.

As to this clonotype: A read error is likely, as this CDR3 ends without the conserved phenylalanine or tryptophan. V gene TRBV20-1 combines with J gene TRBJ2-7; 7 bases line up with TRBD1. Per germline, CDR1 DFQATT and CDR2 SNEGSKA (reference sequence). The CDR3 extends over 14 amino acids. The trim removed 6 bases at V and 6 bases at J, leaving 14 bases unmatched. The CDR3 sequence: CSASAPPPGGEQYC. The CDR3 DNA sequence: TGCAGTGCCAGTGCTCCCCCACCAGGGGGCGAGCAGTACTGC.

Regarding this clonotype: Because the CDR3 is missing its conserved closing phenylalanine or tryptophan, this is likely a read error. This sequence joins TRBV19 and TRBJ2-1; 10 positions agree with TRBD1. CDR1 and CDR2 from the germline V gene are LNHDA and SQIVND (reference sequence). Germline trimming cut 5 bases from V and 6 bases from J; bases unmatched to any gene: 10. This CDR3 is 16 amino acids long. The CDR3 loop reads CASSAATGGRSNEQFS. The DNA for the CDR3 is TGTGCCAGTAGTGCGGCGACAGGGGGCAGGAGCAATGAGCAGTTCTCC.

This clonotype occurred many times. This chain links TRBV19 with TRBJ1-6; a possible D gene is TRBD1 (5 bases). Deletions cut 5 bases from V and 4 bases from J, with 12 bases between. This CDR3 spans 15 amino acids. The germline V gene has CDR1 LNHDA and CDR2 SQIVND (reference sequence). The CDR3 DNA follows: TGTGCCAGTAGTCGCGGGGGAGGGTATAATTCACCCCTCCACTTT. Protein: CASSRGGGYNSPLHF.

This clonotype was picked up one time. Germline is not matched at one junction end, which may reflect a read error. The chain links TRBV2 to TRBJ2-7; weak D call: TRBD1 (6 bases). Germline lookup yields CDR1 SNHLY and CDR2 FYNNEI. CDR3 size: 14 residues. In nucleotides, the CDR3 is TGCGCCAGCAAGGGGACCGGACAGAGGTACGAGCAGTACTTC. This codes for CASKGTGQRYEQYF.

This clonotype was observed at least ten times. The rearrangement uses TRBV15 and TRBJ2-7, with 9 bases aligning to TRBD2. The germline V gene has CDR1 LNHNV and CDR2 YYDKDF (reference sequence). V shed 3 bases, J shed 0 bases, and the junction held 12 bases outside the gene matches. The CDR3 has 18 amino acids. CDR3 amino acids: CATSSQFSGGRSSYEQYF. For the CDR3, the DNA is TGTGCCACCAGCAGTCAGTTTAGCGGGGGACGTTCCTCCTACGAGCAGTACTTC.

This clonotype was detected many times. The chain recombines TRBV4-3 with TRBJ2-7, with D unresolved. Germline V CDR1 and CDR2: LGHNA, YSLEER. V was cut by 0 bases and J by 6 bases, with 9 bases left in between. The CDR3 is 13 amino acids. The CDR3 reads CASSQEVGFEQYF. The DNA for the CDR3 is TGCGCCAGCAGCCAAGAAGTGGGCTTCGAGCAGTACTTC.

This chain uses TRBV25-1 with TRBJ1-1; no firm D call. Germline V gene sequence: CDR1 MGHDK, CDR2 SYGVNS. This CDR3 has 14 residues. V was trimmed by 2 bases and J by 4 bases, leaving 11 bases between them. The CDR3 reads CASSEVLGSTEAFF. Here the CDR3 DNA reads TGTGCCAGCAGTGAAGTATTGGGGAGCACTGAAGCTTTCTTT.

This rearrangement joins TRBV25-1 to TRBJ1-4; 8 bases agree with TRBD1. The germline V gene has CDR1 MGHDK and CDR2 SYGVNS. CDR3 length equals 16 residues. V shed 3 bases and J 3 bases; nucleotides not matched to a gene: 6. Here the CDR3 DNA reads TGTGCCAGCAGTGACCCTGACAGGGGACCTAATGAAAAACTGTTTTTT. As protein: CASSDPDRGPNEKLFF.

The J gene is TRBJ1-6, the V gene TRBV6-4; D remains unclear. V lost 3 bases, J lost 10 bases, and 10 bases lay in between. Germline V lookup: CDR1 MRHNA, CDR2 SNTAGT. This CDR3 comprises 13 residues. The CDR3 region is CASSEWDRSPLHF. The DNA of the CDR3 is TGTGCCAGCAGTGAGTGGGATCGATCACCCCTCCACTTT.

The chain links TRBV2 to TRBJ1-1; no clear D gene. The ends were cut back, 7 bases at V and 4 bases at J, with 10 bases in the middle. Germline values: CDR1 SNHLY, CDR2 FYNNEI. This CDR3 comprises 12 residues. The CDR3 bases are TGTGCCAGCACGAACAGCGGCACTGAAGCTTTCTTT. It yields the protein CASTNSGTEAFF. Using reference TRBV2 and TRBJ1-1 for the parts outside the CDR3, the full variable domain is EPEVTQTPSHQVTQMGQEVILRCVPISNHLYFYWYRQILGQKVEFLVSFYNNEISEKSEIFDDQFSVERPDGSNFTLKIRSTKLEDSAMYFCASTNSGTEAFFGQGTRLTVV.

The rearrangement links TRBV2 to TRBJ2-7; 8 bases are a match to TRBD1. Per germline, CDR1 SNHLY and CDR2 FYNNEI. The CDR3 length is 13 residues. Losses at the gene ends were 6 bases for V and 4 bases for J; bases not matched to a gene: 5. DNA of the CDR3: TGTGCCAGCAGGGGCCGACAGGGGTACGAGCAGTACTTC. Amino acid sequence: CASRGRQGYEQYF.

This clonotype was detected a few times. The V and J genes are TRBV15 and TRBJ2-7; the D is unclear. V lost 0 bases and J lost 5, with 14 bases in between. The CDR3 has 15 amino acids. Germline CDR1 and CDR2: LNHNV and YYDKDF (reference sequence). Here the CDR3 reads CATSRDAEIQDEQYF. In DNA, the CDR3 is TGTGCCACCAGCAGAGATGCCGAAATTCAGGACGAGCAGTACTTC.

This clonotype was seen only once. The rearrangement links TRBV10-3 to TRBJ2-7, with D possibly being TRBD1 or TRBD2 (5 bases each). Germline assignment: CDR1 ENHRY and CDR2 SYGVKD. There are 11 residues in the CDR3. Written as DNA, the CDR3 is TGTGCTCCAGGGCGGGCCTACGAGCAGTACTTC. It is translated as CAPGRAYEQYF.

This rearrangement joins TRBV19 to TRBJ1-6; D is unclear. V was trimmed by 7 bases and J by 9 bases, leaving 19 bases between them. Looked up from germline, CDR1 is LNHDA and CDR2 is SQIVND (reference sequence). The CDR3 consists of 15 residues. In DNA, the CDR3 is TGTGCCAGTAATAGTCAAGGGCCAAAGGGTTCACCCCTCCACTTT. It is translated as CASNSQGPKGSPLHF.

The chain links TRBV5-1 to TRBJ1-4; 8 nucleotides agree with TRBD1. The ends lost 0 bases at V and 7 bases at J; junction bases unmatched: 8. The CDR3 totals 16 residues. Germline lookup yields CDR1 SGHRS and CDR2 YFSETQ. The CDR3 reads CASSLARQGAGEKLFF. The CDR3 DNA is TGCGCCAGCAGCTTGGCTCGTCAGGGGGCAGGTGAAAAACTGTTTTTT.

This clonotype was recorded many times. The chain has TRBV7-9 and TRBJ2-7; perhaps TRBD2 as D (6 bases). The CDR3 covers 17 residues. The V end was cut by 5 bases, the J end by 2 bases, with 22 bases between. In germline, CDR1 is SEHNR, CDR2 FQNEAQ (reference sequence). The CDR3 sequence is CASSPAVFGTGAYEQYF. The CDR3 region has the DNA TGTGCCAGCAGCCCGGCGGTATTCGGGACTGGGGCCTACGAGCAGTACTTC.

A few counts support this clonotype. The chain is built from TRBV2 and TRBJ2-1; 9 nucleotides match TRBD2. CDR3 size: 13 residues. Germline values: CDR1 SNHLY, CDR2 FYNNEI. J was trimmed by 12 bases and V by 6 bases; bases with no gene match: 9. The CDR3 DNA sequence: TGTGCCAGCAGGCGGGAGGGCCCCGGGCTGCAGTTCTTC. Its translation: CASRREGPGLQFF.

At least ten counts were recorded for this clonotype. The chain joins TRBV11-2 to TRBJ2-3, with D uncertain. CDR1 and CDR2 from the germline V gene are SGHAT and FQNNGV. CDR3 length: 14 residues. Trimming stripped 1 base from V and 2 bases from J, with 7 bases between. The DNA for the CDR3 is TGTGCCAGCAGCTTAGGTTACGACACAGATACGCAGTATTTT. Translated, it gives CASSLGYDTDTQYF.

This clonotype showed up many times. The V call is TRBV10-3, the J call TRBJ1-5; 8 positions agree with TRBD1. V dropped 10 bases and J dropped 4; count of bases not matched to a gene: 15. The germline V gene has CDR1 ENHRY and CDR2 SYGVKD. This CDR3 is 16 amino acids long. The CDR3 region has the DNA TGTGCCACCCAAAGTCTAGACAGGGGCGTAAATCAGCCCCAGCATTTT. It is translated as CATQSLDRGVNQPQHF.

In the case of this clonotype: This may come from a read error, since a much larger clone is one base off. The chain employs TRBV5-1 and TRBJ2-2; TRBD1 is a possible D gene (5 bases). The CDR3 loop spans 16 amino acids. From germline, CDR1 is SGHRS and CDR2 YFSETQ. The CDR3 loop reads CVSSLVTGQNTGELFF. CDR3 DNA sequence: TGCGTCAGCAGCTTGGTTACAGGCCAGAACACCGGGGAGCTGTTTTTT.

This clonotype has ten or more counts. The rearrangement joins TRBV6-1 to TRBJ2-3, with 10 bases fitting TRBD1. The CDR3 totals 16 residues. Germline V gene data show CDR1 as MNHNS and CDR2 as SASEGT. The J segment lost 2 bases and the V segment lost 2 bases, leaving 4 bases of the junction unmatched. As DNA, the CDR3 is TGTGCCAGCAGTGAAATCGGGACAGGGGACACAGATACGCAGTATTTT. Encoded protein: CASSEIGTGDTDTQYF.

This chain uses TRBV19 with TRBJ2-1, with 7 nucleotides matching TRBD2. This CDR3 region has 13 residues. CDR1 and CDR2 (germline): LNHDA, SQIVND (reference sequence). Germline trimming cut 7 bases from V and 4 bases from J; bases unmatched to any gene: 4. The CDR3 here is CASKLAMYNEQFF. DNA for the CDR3: TGTGCCAGTAAACTAGCGATGTACAATGAGCAGTTCTTC.

The sample holds many counts of this clonotype. This chain connects TRBV20-1 to TRBJ2-7; 9 nucleotides align to TRBD2. J was trimmed by 2 bases and V by 6 bases; bases with no gene match: 2. Germline V gives CDR1 DFQATT, CDR2 SNEGSKA (reference sequence). The CDR3 length is 12 residues. Here the CDR3 DNA reads TGCAGTGCGCGCGGGGGGGCCTACGAGCAGTACTTC. Its translation: CSARGGAYEQYF.

This sequence joins TRBV15 and TRBJ2-1; no reliable D call. The germline V gene encodes CDR1 LNHNV and CDR2 YYDKDF (reference sequence). V lost 0 bases, J lost 10 bases, and 7 bases lay in between. The CDR3 runs 12 residues. The CDR3 reads CATSRDGQEQFF. CDR3 sequence (DNA): TGTGCCACCAGCAGAGATGGGCAGGAGCAGTTCTTC. Based on the CDR3 plus reference TRBV15 and TRBJ2-1, the full variable domain is DAMVIQNPRYQVTQFGKPVTLSCSQTLNHNVMYWYQQKSSQAPKLLFHYYDKDFNNEADTPDNFQSRRPNTSFCFLDIRSPGLGDTAMYLCATSRDGQEQFFGPGTRLTVL.